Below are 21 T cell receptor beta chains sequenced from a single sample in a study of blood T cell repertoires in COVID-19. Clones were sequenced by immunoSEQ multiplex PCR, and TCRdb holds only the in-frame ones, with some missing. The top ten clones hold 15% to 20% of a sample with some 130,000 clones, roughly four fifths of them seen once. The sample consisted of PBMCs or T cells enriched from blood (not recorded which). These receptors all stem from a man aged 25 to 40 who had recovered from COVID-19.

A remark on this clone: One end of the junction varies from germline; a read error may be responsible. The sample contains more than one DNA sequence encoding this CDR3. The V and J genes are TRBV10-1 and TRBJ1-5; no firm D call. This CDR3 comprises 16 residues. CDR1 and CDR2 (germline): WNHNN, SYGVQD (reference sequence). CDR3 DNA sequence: TGCGCCAGCAGTGAGGTTAGCAAGTATAGCAATCAGCCTCAGCATTTT. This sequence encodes CASSEVSKYSNQPQHF.

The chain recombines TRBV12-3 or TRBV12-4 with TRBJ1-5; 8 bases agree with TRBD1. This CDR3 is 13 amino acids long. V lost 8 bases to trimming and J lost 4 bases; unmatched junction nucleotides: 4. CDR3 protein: CASRTGTNQPQHF. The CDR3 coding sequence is TGTGCCAGCCGGACAGGGACGAATCAGCCCCAGCATTTT.

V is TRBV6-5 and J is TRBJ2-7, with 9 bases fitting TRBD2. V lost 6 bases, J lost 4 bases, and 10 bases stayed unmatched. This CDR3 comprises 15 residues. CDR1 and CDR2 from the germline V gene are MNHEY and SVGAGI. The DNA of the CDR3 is TGTGCCAGCAGGCCCCGAGGGAGCGGGGGGTACGAGCAGTACGTC. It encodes CASRPRGSGGYEQYV.

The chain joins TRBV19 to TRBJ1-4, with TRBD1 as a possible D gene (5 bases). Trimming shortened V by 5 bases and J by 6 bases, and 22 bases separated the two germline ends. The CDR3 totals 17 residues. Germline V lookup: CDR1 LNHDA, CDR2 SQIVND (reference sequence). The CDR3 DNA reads TGTGCCAGTAGTGCCGACCCTCGGGCAGGGCGACATGAAAAACTGTTTTTT. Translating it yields CASSADPRAGRHEKLFF.

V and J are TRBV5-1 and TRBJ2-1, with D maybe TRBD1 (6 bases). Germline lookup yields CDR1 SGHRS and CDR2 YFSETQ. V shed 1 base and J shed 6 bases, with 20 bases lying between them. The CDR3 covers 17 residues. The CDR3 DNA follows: TGCGCCAGCAGCTTGCTCGCCGGACAGACAGCCGGCAATGAGCAGTTCTTC. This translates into CASSLLAGQTAGNEQFF.

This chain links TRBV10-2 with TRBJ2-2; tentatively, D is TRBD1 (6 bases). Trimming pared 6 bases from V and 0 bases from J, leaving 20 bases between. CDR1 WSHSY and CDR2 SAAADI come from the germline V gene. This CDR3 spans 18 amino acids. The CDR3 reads CASRAVEPTGPNTGELFF. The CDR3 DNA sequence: TGCGCCAGCAGAGCCGTAGAACCGACAGGACCGAACACCGGGGAGCTGTTTTTT.

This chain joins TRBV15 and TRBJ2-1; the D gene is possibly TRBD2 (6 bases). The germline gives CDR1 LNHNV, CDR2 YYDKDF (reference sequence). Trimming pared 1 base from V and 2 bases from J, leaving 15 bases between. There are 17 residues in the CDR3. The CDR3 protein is CATSRARSGPTYNEQFF. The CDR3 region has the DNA TGTGCCACCAGCAGAGCCAGGAGCGGGCCAACCTACAATGAGCAGTTCTTC.

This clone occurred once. CDR3 in DNA: TGTGCCAGCAGTGAACAGGGGAAGGGTCGGTACGTC. Translating it yields CASSEQGKGRYV. The J gene is TRBJ2-7, the V gene TRBV2, with a weak D call TRBD1 (6 bases). Per the germline V gene, CDR1 is SNHLY and CDR2 is FYNNEI. The V and J ends lost 2 bases and 12 bases respectively, with 14 bases between them. This CDR3 has 12 amino acids.

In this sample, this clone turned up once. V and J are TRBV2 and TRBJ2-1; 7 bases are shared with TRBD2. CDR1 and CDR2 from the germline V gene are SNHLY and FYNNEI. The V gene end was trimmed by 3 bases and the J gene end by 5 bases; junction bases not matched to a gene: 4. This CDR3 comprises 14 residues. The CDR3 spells CASSDPAGDNEQFF. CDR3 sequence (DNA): TGTGCCAGCAGTGACCCCGCGGGGGACAATGAGCAGTTCTTC.

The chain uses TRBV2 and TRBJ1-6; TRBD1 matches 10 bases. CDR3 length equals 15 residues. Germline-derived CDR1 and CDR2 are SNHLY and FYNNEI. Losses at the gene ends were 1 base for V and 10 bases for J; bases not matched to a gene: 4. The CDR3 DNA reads TGTGCCAGCAGTGAAGGTGACAGGGGGCGGTCACCCCTCCACTTT. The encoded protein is CASSEGDRGRSPLHF.

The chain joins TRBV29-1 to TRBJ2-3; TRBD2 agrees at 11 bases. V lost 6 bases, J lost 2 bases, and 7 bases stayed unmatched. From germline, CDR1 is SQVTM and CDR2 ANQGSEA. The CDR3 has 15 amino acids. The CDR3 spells CSVRRLAGPTDTQYF. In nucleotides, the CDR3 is TGCAGCGTCCGTAGACTAGCGGGACCCACAGATACGCAGTATTTT.

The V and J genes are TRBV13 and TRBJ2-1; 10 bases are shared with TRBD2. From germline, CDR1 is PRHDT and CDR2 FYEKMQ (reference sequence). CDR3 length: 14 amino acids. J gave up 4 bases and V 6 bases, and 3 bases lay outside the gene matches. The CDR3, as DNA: TGTGCCAGCAGGGCGGGACTAGCGTACAATGAGCAGTTCTTC. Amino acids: CASRAGLAYNEQFF.

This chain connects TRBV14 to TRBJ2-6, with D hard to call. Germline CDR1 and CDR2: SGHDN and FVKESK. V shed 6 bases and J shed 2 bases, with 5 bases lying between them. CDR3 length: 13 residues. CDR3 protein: CASSSAGANVLTF. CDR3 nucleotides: TGTGCCAGCAGTTCCGCTGGGGCCAACGTCCTGACTTTC.

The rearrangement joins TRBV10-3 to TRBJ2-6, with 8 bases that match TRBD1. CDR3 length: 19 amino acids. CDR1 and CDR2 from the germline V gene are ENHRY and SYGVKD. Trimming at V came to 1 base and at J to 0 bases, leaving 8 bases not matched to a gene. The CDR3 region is CAISELGQGASSGANVLTF. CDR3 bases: TGTGCCATCAGTGAGTTGGGTCAGGGGGCGAGCTCTGGGGCCAACGTCCTGACTTTC.

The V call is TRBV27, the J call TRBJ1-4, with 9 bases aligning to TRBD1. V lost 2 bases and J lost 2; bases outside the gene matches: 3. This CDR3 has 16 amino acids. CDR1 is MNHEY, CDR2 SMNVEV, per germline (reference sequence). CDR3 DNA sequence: TGTGCCAGCAGTTTAACAGGGGGCTACACTAATGAAAAACTGTTTTTT. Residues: CASSLTGGYTNEKLFF.

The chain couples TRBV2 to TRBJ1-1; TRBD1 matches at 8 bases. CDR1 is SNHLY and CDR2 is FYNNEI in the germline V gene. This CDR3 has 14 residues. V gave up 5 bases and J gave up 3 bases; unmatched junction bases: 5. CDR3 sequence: CASSYRGEDTEAFF. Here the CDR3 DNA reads TGTGCCAGCAGTTACAGGGGGGAGGACACTGAAGCTTTCTTT.

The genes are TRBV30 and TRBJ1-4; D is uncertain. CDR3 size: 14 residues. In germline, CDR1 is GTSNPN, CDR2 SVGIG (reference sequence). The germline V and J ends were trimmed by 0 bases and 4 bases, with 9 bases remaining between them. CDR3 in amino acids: CAWSVSRLNEKLFF. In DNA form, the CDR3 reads TGTGCCTGGAGTGTAAGCAGGCTTAATGAAAAACTGTTTTTT.

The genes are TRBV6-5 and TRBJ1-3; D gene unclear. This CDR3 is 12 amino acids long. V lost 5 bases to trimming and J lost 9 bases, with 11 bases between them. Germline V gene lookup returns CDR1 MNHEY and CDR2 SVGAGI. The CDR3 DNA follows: TGTGCCAGCAGTCGAGGGTGGGGCACCATATATTTT. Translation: CASSRGWGTIYF.

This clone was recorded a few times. This CDR3 reads CASSQTGAGNQPQHF. The CDR3 nucleotides read TGTGCCAGCAGCCAGACAGGGGCAGGGAATCAGCCCCAGCATTTT. The chain uses TRBV16 and TRBJ1-5; the match to TRBD1 covers 8 bases. The V gene end was trimmed by 3 bases and the J gene end by 4 bases; junction bases not matched to a gene: 5. Germline loops: CDR1 KGHSY, CDR2 FQNENV. CDR3 size: 15 residues.

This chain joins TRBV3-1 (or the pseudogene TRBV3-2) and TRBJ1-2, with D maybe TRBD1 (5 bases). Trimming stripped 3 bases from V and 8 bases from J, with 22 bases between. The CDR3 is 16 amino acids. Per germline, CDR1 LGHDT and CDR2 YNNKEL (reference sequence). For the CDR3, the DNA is TGTGCCAGCAGCCAGTTTTCGGGGGACTCCGGAACGGGCTACACCTTC. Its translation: CASSQFSGDSGTGYTF.

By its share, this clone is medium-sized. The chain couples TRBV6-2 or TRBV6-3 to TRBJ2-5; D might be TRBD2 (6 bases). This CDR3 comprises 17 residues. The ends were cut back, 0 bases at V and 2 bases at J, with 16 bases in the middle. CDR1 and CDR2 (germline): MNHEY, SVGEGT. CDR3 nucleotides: TGTGCCAGCAGTTACTCGATTGAAGCGGGTCGGCAAGAGACCCAGTACTTC. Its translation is CASSYSIEAGRQETQYF.